What follows describes a single T cell receptor (beta chain). What it binds is unknown. Using immunoSEQ multiplex PCR, the repertoire was profiled, and TCRdb retains in-frame clones only, with some absent. The top ten clones hold approximately 8.8% of a sample with 120,000 or so clones, roughly 88% of them seen once. The data were taken from a study of T cell responses to AZD1222 COVID-19 vaccine. Study details: Recipients boosted at about 4 weeks or about 12 weeks are pooled. Study results and caveats: Clonal diversity was possibly underestimated, and white British individuals and females predominated among donors.

Unmatched junction bases numbered 8, after V lost 3 bases and J lost 7 bases. The CDR3 length is 14 residues. The germline V gene has CDR1 SGHVS and CDR2 FQNEAQ. The sequencing used peripheral blood, collected on day 0 of AZD1222 vaccination. The genes are TRBV7-8 and TRBJ1-2, with TRBD1 matching 7 bases. This sequence was found in an adult in good health. The DNA for the CDR3 is TGTGCCAGCAGCTTTGGGACAGCTTGGAGTGGCTACACCTTC. Amino acids: CASSFGTAWSGYTF.